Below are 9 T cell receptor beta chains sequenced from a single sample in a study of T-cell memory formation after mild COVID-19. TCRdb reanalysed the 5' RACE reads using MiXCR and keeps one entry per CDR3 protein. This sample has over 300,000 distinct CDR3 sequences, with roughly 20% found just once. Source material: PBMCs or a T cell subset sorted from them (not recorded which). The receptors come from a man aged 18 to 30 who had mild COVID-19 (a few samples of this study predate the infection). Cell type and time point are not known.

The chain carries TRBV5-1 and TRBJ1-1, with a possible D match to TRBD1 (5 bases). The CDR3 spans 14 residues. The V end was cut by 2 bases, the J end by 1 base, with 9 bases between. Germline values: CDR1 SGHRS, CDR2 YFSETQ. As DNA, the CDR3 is TGCGCCAGCAGCTTTACCAGGGAGAACACTGAAGCTTTCTTT. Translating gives CASSFTRENTEAFF.

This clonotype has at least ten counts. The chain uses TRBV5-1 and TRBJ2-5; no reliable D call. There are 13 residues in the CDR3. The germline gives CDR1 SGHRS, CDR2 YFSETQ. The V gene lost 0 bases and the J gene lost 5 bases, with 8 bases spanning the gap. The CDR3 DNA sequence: TGCGCCAGCAGCTTGGAGGGTGTCGAGACCCAGTACTTC. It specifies CASSLEGVETQYF.

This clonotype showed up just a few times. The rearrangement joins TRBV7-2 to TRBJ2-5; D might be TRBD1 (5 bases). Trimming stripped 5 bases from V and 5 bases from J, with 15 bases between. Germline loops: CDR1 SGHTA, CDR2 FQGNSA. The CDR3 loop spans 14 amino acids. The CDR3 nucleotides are TGTGCCAGCAGCCCCGTGGGGCCTAGGGAGACCCAGTACTTC. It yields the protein CASSPVGPRETQYF.

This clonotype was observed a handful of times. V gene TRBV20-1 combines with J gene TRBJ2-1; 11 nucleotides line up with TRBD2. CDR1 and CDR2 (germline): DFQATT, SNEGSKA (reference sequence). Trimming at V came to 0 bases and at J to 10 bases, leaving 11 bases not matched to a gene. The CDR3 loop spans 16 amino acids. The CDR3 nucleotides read TGCAGTGCTAGAGACTCTTTGGTAGCGGGGGGGCACGAGCAGTTCTTC. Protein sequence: CSARDSLVAGGHEQFF.

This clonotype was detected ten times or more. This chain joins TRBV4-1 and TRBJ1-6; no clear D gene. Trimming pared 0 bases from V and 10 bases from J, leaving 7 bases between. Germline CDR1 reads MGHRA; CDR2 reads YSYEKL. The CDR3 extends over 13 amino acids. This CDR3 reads CASSQDPSSPLHF. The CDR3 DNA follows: TGCGCCAGCAGCCAAGACCCCAGCTCACCCCTCCACTTT.

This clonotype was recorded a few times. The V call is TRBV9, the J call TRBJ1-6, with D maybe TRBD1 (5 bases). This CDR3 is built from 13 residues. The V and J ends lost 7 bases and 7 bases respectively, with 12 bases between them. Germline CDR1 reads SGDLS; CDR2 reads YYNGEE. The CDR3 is CASGRTSNSPLHF. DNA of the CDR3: TGTGCCAGCGGACGGACATCGAATTCACCCCTCCACTTT.

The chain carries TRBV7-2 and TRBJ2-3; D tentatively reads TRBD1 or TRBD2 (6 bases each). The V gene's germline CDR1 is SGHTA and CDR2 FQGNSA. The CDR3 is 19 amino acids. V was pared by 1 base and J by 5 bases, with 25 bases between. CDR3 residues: CASSLVGGRRSGEEDTQYF. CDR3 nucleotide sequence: TGTGCCAGCAGCTTAGTAGGGGGACGGAGGTCAGGGGAGGAAGATACGCAGTATTTT.

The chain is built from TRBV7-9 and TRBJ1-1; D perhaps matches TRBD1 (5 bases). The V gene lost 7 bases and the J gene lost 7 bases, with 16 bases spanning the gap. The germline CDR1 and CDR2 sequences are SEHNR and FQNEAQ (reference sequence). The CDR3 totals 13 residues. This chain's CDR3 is CASILHGADEAFF. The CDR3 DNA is TGTGCCAGCATCCTACATGGGGCGGATGAAGCTTTCTTT.

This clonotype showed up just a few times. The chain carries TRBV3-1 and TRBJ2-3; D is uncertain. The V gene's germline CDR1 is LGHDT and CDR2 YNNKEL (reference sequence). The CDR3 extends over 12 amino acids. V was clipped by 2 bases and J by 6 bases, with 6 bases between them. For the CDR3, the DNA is TGTGCCAGCAGCCAAATCCGGGATACGCAGTATTTT. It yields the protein CASSQIRDTQYF.